A single T cell receptor beta chain is shown here with its context. Seattle-derived patients entered the study during active infection and were followed longitudinally. This entry is derived from a study of blood T cell repertoires in COVID-19. Looking at the study overall: The United States, Italy and Spain provided the acute and convalescent COVID-19 samples. In each case, the material was cDNA or gDNA derived from T cells, B-cell-depleted T cells, or PBMCs.

After removal of 4 bases from V and 5 bases from J, the junction contained 9 bases not matched to a gene. Germline V gives CDR1 MGHRA, CDR2 YSYEKL. The CDR3 contains 16 residues. Authors' data handling: Amplified reference gene primers provided the basis for estimating nucleated cell counts. Only in-frame clones appear in the TCRdb table, and some are missing; sequencing was by immunoSEQ multiplex PCR. V and J calls and clone size are those listed in that table; D and trimming were worked out from the DNA. There are roughly 320,000 clones in the sample; over 85% occur only once, and about 2% lies in the top ten.

This clonotype originated in a woman younger than 45 with COVID-19, enrolled during active disease. V gene TRBV4-1 combines with J gene TRBJ2-3; 10 bases match TRBD2. What was sequenced was peripheral blood. CDR3 coding DNA: TGCGCCAGCAGCCCCTTACTAGCGGGGACTTTAGATACGCAGTATTTT. Encoded protein: CASSPLLAGTLDTQYF.